Listed here are 4 T cell receptor beta chains from one sample, sequenced in a study of radiation and T cells in renal cell carcinoma. Time point described: blood 4 weeks post-SBRT, at nephrectomy. The treatment denotes: 15 Gy SBRT to primary tumor, nephrectomy 4 weeks later. The table came from immunoSEQ multiplex PCR; TCRdb's copy has only in-frame clones and leaves some out. The sample records around 140,000 clones, 70% to 90% being singletons. The sequenced sample was blood, obtained from a patient whose treatment included radiotherapy and nephrectomy. The receptor set was obtained from a woman aged 45 to 65 with renal cell carcinoma.

The rearrangement joins TRBV19 to TRBJ2-1; no clear D. There are 17 residues in the CDR3. Germline V lookup: CDR1 LNHDA, CDR2 SQIVND (reference sequence). Trimming shortened V by 7 bases and J by 7 bases, and 26 bases separated the two germline ends. The CDR3 nucleotides are TGTGCCAGTAAAAGTAGCACCTCTAACTTAATCGGGAATGAGCAGTTCTTC. This sequence encodes CASKSSTSNLIGNEQFF.

The chain joins TRBV7-2 to TRBJ2-2; D unclear. Trimming stripped 5 bases from V and 2 bases from J, with 9 bases between. The germline gives CDR1 SGHTA, CDR2 FQGNSA. The CDR3 consists of 14 residues. The CDR3 protein is CASSLGVNTGELFF. The DNA for the CDR3 is TGTGCCAGCAGCCTAGGAGTTAACACCGGGGAGCTGTTTTTT.

This chain connects TRBV7-2 to TRBJ2-3; 12 bases are a match to TRBD2. Germline-derived CDR1 and CDR2 are SGHTA and FQGNSA. J lost 4 bases, V lost 5 bases, and 4 bases had no gene match. This CDR3 has 15 amino acids. Written as DNA, the CDR3 is TGTGCCAGCAGCGCACTAGCGGGAGGAGCAGATACGCAGTATTTT. This translates into CASSALAGGADTQYF.

The chain joins TRBV18 to TRBJ2-7, with D tentatively TRBD1 (5 bases). The CDR3 spans 15 residues. Germline CDR1 is KGHSH and CDR2 is LQKENI. The V end was cut by 3 bases, the J end by 0 bases, with 12 bases between. This CDR3 is CASSPSQGYSYEQYF. The CDR3 DNA reads as TGTGCCAGCTCACCCTCGCAGGGATACTCCTACGAGCAGTACTTC.